Each of the 13 T cell receptor beta chains below was sequenced from the same sample in a study of T-cell memory formation after mild COVID-19. MiXCR, run by TCRdb on the 5' RACE reads, gives a single entry per CDR3 protein. The table lists about 110,000 distinct CDR3 sequences, roughly 14% of them singletons. The specimen was PBMCs or a T cell subset sorted from them (not recorded which). Receptor source: a man aged 18 to 30 who had mild COVID-19 (a few samples of this study predate the infection). Cell type and time point are not known.

This clonotype was counted only a few times. The CDR3 DNA reads TGTGCCAGCAGCTTCCAAGACAGGGCGGTTTACACCGGGGAGCTGTTTTTT. As protein: CASSFQDRAVYTGELFF. This sequence joins TRBV7-2 and TRBJ2-2; 7 nucleotides match TRBD1. J was trimmed by 3 bases and V by 3 bases; bases with no gene match: 10. The CDR3 spans 17 residues. Germline V CDR1 and CDR2: SGHTA, FQGNSA.

The chain is built from TRBV6-5 and TRBJ2-1; a weak D match, TRBD1 (6 bases). The germline V gene has CDR1 MNHEY and CDR2 SVGAGI. V lost 8 bases to trimming and J lost 9 bases, with 14 bases between them. The CDR3 has 12 residues. DNA of the CDR3: TGTGCCAGCCACAATGGGGGCGGTGAGCAGTTCTTC. Translation: CASHNGGGEQFF.

This clonotype was detected only a few times. The V call is TRBV6-5, the J call TRBJ2-1; TRBD1 aligns across 9 bases. With 0 bases clipped from V and 5 bases from J, the junction kept 5 bases outside the gene matches. CDR1 MNHEY and CDR2 SVGAGI come from the germline V gene. The CDR3 has 16 amino acids. CDR3 nucleotide sequence: TGTGCCAGCAGTTACTCACCGGGACAGGGAAACAATGAGCAGTTCTTC. The encoded protein is CASSYSPGQGNNEQFF.

This clonotype was observed a few times. The V call is TRBV24-1, the J call TRBJ1-1, with D unclear. This CDR3 is built from 12 residues. CDR1 and CDR2 from the germline V gene are KGHDR and SFDVKD. Trimming stripped 3 bases from V and 7 bases from J, with 8 bases between. The CDR3 coding sequence is TGTGCCACCAGTGATGGTCTAGGTGAAGCTTTCTTT. Translated: CATSDGLGEAFF.

In this sample, this clonotype turned up a few times. The rearrangement joins TRBV7-9 to TRBJ2-7, with a possible D match to TRBD2 (6 bases). The V and J ends lost 8 bases and 3 bases respectively, with 17 bases between them. Germline CDR1 and CDR2: SEHNR and FQNEAQ (reference sequence). The CDR3 has 14 residues. In DNA form, the CDR3 reads TGTGCCAGCCAGCTTTCGGGGGAGCGCTACGAGCAGTACTTC. Amino acid sequence: CASQLSGERYEQYF.

This chain joins TRBV24-1 and TRBJ2-5; 9 bases align to TRBD1. The CDR3 extends over 16 amino acids. With 3 bases clipped from V and 4 bases from J, the junction kept 8 bases outside the gene matches. Per the germline V gene, CDR1 is KGHDR and CDR2 is SFDVKD. Here the CDR3 DNA reads TGTGCCACCAGTGATCCCTCCGGGACAGGGATAGAGACCCAGTACTTC. Protein product: CATSDPSGTGIETQYF.

CDR3 sequence: CASSYGRSRGWDNEQFF. In nucleotides, the CDR3 is TGTGCCAGCAGCTACGGGCGGAGTCGGGGGTGGGACAATGAGCAGTTCTTC. V and J are TRBV11-2 and TRBJ2-1; perhaps TRBD2 as D (6 bases). V lost 4 bases to trimming and J lost 5 bases, with 21 bases between them. The CDR3 totals 17 residues. CDR1 and CDR2 from the germline V gene are SGHAT and FQNNGV.

J is TRBJ2-1 and V is TRBV4-3; D is unresolved. Trimming pared 0 bases from V and 5 bases from J, leaving 8 bases between. This CDR3 region has 14 residues. Germline V gene lookup returns CDR1 LGHNA and CDR2 YSLEER. CDR3 region: CASSQDLGDNEQFF. As DNA, the CDR3 is TGCGCCAGCAGCCAAGATCTCGGTGACAATGAGCAGTTCTTC.

The chain recombines TRBV3-1 with TRBJ2-2; D uncertain. V was pared by 8 bases and J by 6 bases, with 10 bases between. Germline values: CDR1 LGHDT, CDR2 YNNKEL (reference sequence). The CDR3 totals 12 residues. DNA of the CDR3: TGTGCCAGCGAAAAGTTCGCCGGGGAGCTGTTTTTT. Translated: CASEKFAGELFF.

This chain joins TRBV6-2 or TRBV6-3 and TRBJ2-3; 8 nucleotides agree with TRBD1. From germline, CDR1 is MNHEY and CDR2 SVGEGT. The CDR3 has 13 residues. Trimming removed 7 bases from V and 6 bases from J; junction bases left unmatched: 6. This chain's CDR3 is CASIGQGPDTQYF. DNA for the CDR3: TGTGCCAGCATTGGACAGGGCCCCGATACGCAGTATTTT.

V is TRBV27 and J is TRBJ2-1; a weak D match, TRBD1 (5 bases). This CDR3 has 16 amino acids. CDR1 MNHEY and CDR2 SMNVEV come from the germline V gene (reference sequence). V shed 0 bases and J shed 0 bases, with 9 bases lying between them. CDR3 residues: CASSLSTGLSYNEQFF. CDR3 sequence (DNA): TGTGCCAGCAGTTTATCCACAGGTCTCTCCTACAATGAGCAGTTCTTC.

This clonotype has more than one count but fewer than ten. The chain joins TRBV25-1 to TRBJ1-1; no firm D call. Germline CDR1 and CDR2: MGHDK and SYGVNS. Trimming cost V 4 bases and J 6 bases, with 6 bases left between them. The CDR3 extends over 11 amino acids. CDR3 coding DNA: TGTGCCAGCAGTGCGGGCCCTGAAGCTTTCTTT. Encoded protein: CASSAGPEAFF.

The chain combines TRBV7-3 with TRBJ2-3; 8 bases are a match to TRBD1. The CDR3 runs 15 residues. The trim removed 4 bases at V and 0 bases at J, leaving 3 bases unmatched. Germline V lookup: CDR1 SGHTA, CDR2 FQGTGA. The CDR3 sequence: CASSSTGGSTDTQYF. In nucleotides, the CDR3 is TGTGCCAGCAGCTCAACAGGGGGTAGCACAGATACGCAGTATTTT.